What follows are 14 T cell receptor beta chains derived from one specimen sequenced in a study of cytomegalovirus exposure and HLA in healthy donors. The PCR employed 60 Vbeta primers together with 13 Jbeta primers. Clones were read by immunoSEQ multiplex PCR, and TCRdb kept only the in-frame ones, dropping some. Of fewer than 250,000 clones listed, 70% to 75% are singletons. The sample comprised PBMCs. These receptors were taken from a young man in good health and CMV-seropositive.

The gene calls are TRBV6-4 and TRBJ1-1, with 7 nucleotides matching TRBD1. In germline, CDR1 is MRHNA, CDR2 SNTAGT. This CDR3 has 17 amino acids. V lost 5 bases to trimming and J lost 4 bases; unmatched junction nucleotides: 16. For the CDR3, the DNA is TGTGCCAGCAGTATACCGGGACAGAGCCCCCCGGGCACTGAAGCTTTCTTT. Amino acid sequence: CASSIPGQSPPGTEAFF.

This clone was found once. The chain links TRBV5-1 to TRBJ2-2, with TRBD2 matching 13 bases. Trimming cost V 5 bases and J 8 bases; bases outside gene matches: 6. CDR3 length: 15 amino acids. From germline, CDR1 is SGHRS and CDR2 YFSETQ. The CDR3 here is CASRLRTSGSGELFF. CDR3 nucleotide sequence: TGCGCCAGCAGACTCCGGACTAGCGGGAGTGGGGAGCTGTTTTTT.

This rearrangement joins TRBV6-4 to TRBJ1-5; TRBD1 matches 8 bases. The CDR3 totals 16 residues. The J segment lost 6 bases and the V segment lost 2 bases, leaving 9 bases of the junction unmatched. Looked up from germline, CDR1 is MRHNA and CDR2 is SNTAGT. The CDR3 is CASSDGGQGSGQPQHF. DNA of the CDR3: TGTGCCAGCAGTGACGGAGGACAGGGCTCGGGTCAGCCCCAGCATTTT.

The V gene is TRBV7-2, the J gene TRBJ2-3, with no clear D. Germline V lookup: CDR1 SGHTA, CDR2 FQGNSA. The V and J ends lost 3 bases and 2 bases respectively, with 9 bases between them. There are 14 residues in the CDR3. CDR3 coding DNA: TGTGCCAGCAGCTTCGGTCGCCACACAGATACGCAGTATTTT. It is translated as CASSFGRHTDTQYF. Full variable domain (outside the CDR3, taken from reference TRBV7-2 and TRBJ2-3): GAGVSQSPSNKVTEKGKDVELRCDPISGHTALYWYRQSLGQGLEFLIYFQGNSAPDKSGLPSDRFSAERTGGSVSTLTIQRTQQEDSAVYLCASSFGRHTDTQYFGPGTRLTVL.

The chain carries TRBV5-1 and TRBJ2-2, with TRBD1 matching over 11 bases. The CDR3 is 15 residues long. The V gene's germline CDR1 is SGHRS and CDR2 YFSETQ. V gave up 4 bases and J gave up 3 bases; unmatched junction bases: 2. The CDR3 DNA sequence: TGCGCCAGCAGCCCGGGACAGGGGGACACCGGGGAGCTGTTTTTT. Its translation: CASSPGQGDTGELFF.

This clone has just one count. This sequence joins TRBV19 and TRBJ2-7, with 7 nucleotides matching TRBD1. V gave up 4 bases and J gave up 3 bases; unmatched junction bases: 6. Germline lookup yields CDR1 LNHDA and CDR2 SQIVND (reference sequence). This CDR3 comprises 14 residues. CDR3 region: CASSTTRQGYEQYF. The CDR3 nucleotides are TGTGCCAGTAGTACTACCCGACAGGGCTACGAGCAGTACTTC. The variable domain in full, completed from reference TRBV19 and TRBJ2-7, reads DGGITQSPKYLFRKEGQNVTLSCEQNLNHDAMYWYRQDPGQGLRLIYYSQIVNDFQKGDIAEGYSVSREKKESFPLTVTSAQKNPTAFYLCASSTTRQGYEQYFGPGTRLTVT.

This clone turned up a few times. The rearrangement uses TRBV7-6 and TRBJ2-7; 12 bases line up with TRBD1. This CDR3 comprises 15 residues. Per germline, CDR1 SGHVS and CDR2 FNYEAQ. V lost 5 bases, J lost 2 bases, and 4 bases stayed unmatched. For the CDR3, the DNA is TGTGCCAGCAGCCCCGGGACAGGGGGCACCTACGAGCAGTACTTC. It is translated as CASSPGTGGTYEQYF.

The rearrangement joins TRBV11-2 to TRBJ1-4; D is undetermined. The CDR3 totals 11 residues. V was cut by 7 bases and J by 10 bases, with 10 bases left in between. Looked up from germline, CDR1 is SGHAT and CDR2 is FQNNGV. CDR3 residues: CASIVGGKLFF. In DNA, the CDR3 is TGTGCCAGCATAGTCGGAGGAAAACTGTTTTTT.

This chain connects TRBV20-1 to TRBJ2-7; no firm D call. Germline loops: CDR1 DFQATT, CDR2 SNEGSKA (reference sequence). V was trimmed by 3 bases and J by 6 bases, leaving 6 bases between them. CDR3 length: 10 amino acids. CDR3 nucleotides: TGCAGTGCTAGGGCTAGCGAGCAGTACTTC. This translates into CSARASEQYF.

The V call is TRBV6-6, the J call TRBJ2-3; TRBD2 matches 7 bases. The CDR3 is 15 amino acids. CDR1 is MNHNY, CDR2 SVGAGI, per germline (reference sequence). V was clipped by 2 bases and J by 2 bases; unmatched bases: 4. The CDR3 protein is CASSYAGVPTDTQYF. The CDR3 region has the DNA TGTGCCAGCAGTTACGCGGGGGTCCCCACAGATACGCAGTATTTT.

The J gene is TRBJ1-1, the V gene TRBV9, with D maybe TRBD1 (6 bases). The V gene's germline CDR1 is SGDLS and CDR2 YYNGEE. The V and J ends lost 4 bases and 7 bases respectively, with 11 bases between them. The CDR3 spans 12 residues. CDR3 nucleotide sequence: TGTGCCAGCAGCCTGGACAGTCATGAAGCTTTCTTT. It specifies CASSLDSHEAFF. Full variable domain (remainder filled in from reference TRBV9 and TRBJ1-1): DSGVTQTPKHLITATGQRVTLRCSPRSGDLSVYWYQQSLDQGLQFLIQYYNGEERAKGNILERFSAQQFPDLHSELNLSSLELGDSALYFCASSLDSHEAFFGQGTRLTVV.

The chain carries TRBV7-9 and TRBJ1-1; a weak D match, TRBD1 (5 bases). Trimming removed 1 base at V and 8 bases at J, with 8 bases between. Germline-derived CDR1 and CDR2 are SEHNR and FQNEAQ (reference sequence). There are 12 residues in the CDR3. CDR3 residues: CASSLGGVEAFF. In DNA form, the CDR3 reads TGTGCCAGCAGCTTAGGGGGGGTCGAAGCTTTCTTT.

This rearrangement joins TRBV18 to TRBJ2-1, with D tentatively TRBD1 (6 bases). The germline gives CDR1 KGHSH, CDR2 LQKENI. V shed 0 bases and J shed 4 bases, with 13 bases lying between them. The CDR3 runs 16 residues. CDR3 residues: CASSPPGTDRYNEQFF. The CDR3 DNA reads as TGTGCCAGCTCACCACCGGGTACGGACAGATACAATGAGCAGTTCTTC.

The chain combines TRBV6-6 with TRBJ1-3; D is undetermined. Germline V gene sequence: CDR1 MNHNY, CDR2 SVGAGI (reference sequence). V shed 4 bases and J shed 0 bases, with 10 bases lying between them. The length of the CDR3 is 15 residues. The CDR3 loop is CASSSRLSSGNTIYF. The CDR3 DNA follows: TGTGCCAGCAGTTCCCGACTGAGCTCTGGAAACACCATATATTTT.